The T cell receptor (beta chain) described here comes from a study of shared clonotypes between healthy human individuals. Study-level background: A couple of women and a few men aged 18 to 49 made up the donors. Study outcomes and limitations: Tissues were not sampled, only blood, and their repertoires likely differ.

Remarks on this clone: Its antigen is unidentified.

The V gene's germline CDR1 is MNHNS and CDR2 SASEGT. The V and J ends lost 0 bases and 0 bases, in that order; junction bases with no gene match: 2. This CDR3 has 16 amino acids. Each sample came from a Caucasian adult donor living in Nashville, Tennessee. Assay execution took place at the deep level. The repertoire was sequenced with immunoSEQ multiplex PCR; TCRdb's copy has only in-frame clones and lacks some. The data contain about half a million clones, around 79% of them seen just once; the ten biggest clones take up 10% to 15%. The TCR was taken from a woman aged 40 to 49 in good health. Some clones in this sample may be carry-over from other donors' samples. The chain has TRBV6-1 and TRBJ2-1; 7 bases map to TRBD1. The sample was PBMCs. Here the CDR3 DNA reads TGTGCCAGCAGTGAAGCGGCAGGGGGCTCCTACAATGAGCAGTTCTTC. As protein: CASSEAAGGSYNEQFF.